The clone carrying this TCR beta chain was observed at least ten times. Authors of the study amplified TCR beta CDR3 regions from RNA transcripts. The HTBI set primed first-round TCR CDR3 RT-PCR. TCRdb called the multiplex PCR reads again in MiXCR, with one record for every CDR3 protein. The sample lists about 410,000 distinct CDR3 sequences; about 14% were seen once. These data come from a study of T cells in Graves' hyperthyroidism and ophthalmopathy. There are 16 residues in the CDR3. J gave up 8 bases and V 3 bases, and 10 bases lay outside the gene matches. Germline-derived CDR1 and CDR2 are MDHEN and SYDVKM.

The gene calls are TRBV28 and TRBJ1-4; TRBD1 matches at 9 bases. Sequences were obtained from blood. This clonotype was sampled from a woman aged 25 to 39 with Graves' ophthalmopathy. This CDR3 reads CASSFLGQGSFEKLFF. The CDR3 DNA reads as TGTGCCAGCAGTTTTTTAGGACAGGGGAGTTTCGAAAAACTGTTTTTT. The full variable domain, with the rest looked up from reference TRBV28 and TRBJ1-4, is DVKVTQSSRYLVKRTGEKVFLECVQDMDHENMFWYRQDPGLGLRLIYFSYDVKMKEKGDIPEGYSVSREKKERFSLILESASTNQTSMYLCASSFLGQGSFEKLFFGSGTQLSVL.